These 16 T cell receptor beta chains came from one sample sequenced in a study of identical twins (dated by TCRdb to the mid-2010s). Library construction relied on 5' RACE. Instrument used: Illumina HiSeq 2000. TCRdb cleaned the public reads at Q25 with fastp, built clones with MiXCR and kept in-frame beta chains. All rows with the same CDR3 protein become a single entry with the most common DNA and genes. The sample yields 550,000 to 800,000 distinct CDR3 sequences; 7.1% were counted once. The biggest ten clones account for around 1.6% of the sample. This same sample was also part of a study on yellow fever vaccine responses in identical twins.

Specimen: PBMCs. The receptors originated from a woman aged 18 to 35 in good health.

This clonotype was recorded at least ten times. V gene TRBV7-3 combines with J gene TRBJ2-7, with D possibly TRBD1 on 6 matching bases. V lost 0 bases to trimming and J lost 2 bases, with 11 bases between them. Germline V CDR1 and CDR2: SGHTA, FQGTGA. CDR3 length: 15 amino acids. CDR3 nucleotides: TGTGCCAGCAGCTTAACCTACGGACAGACCTACGAGCAGTACTTC. Translated, it gives CASSLTYGQTYEQYF.

At least ten counts were recorded for this clonotype. The gene calls are TRBV12-3 or TRBV12-4 and TRBJ2-3, with D maybe TRBD2 (7 bases). CDR3 size: 14 residues. Between the trimmed V and J ends, which lost 8 bases and 4 bases, there was a span of 16 bases. This CDR3 is CASGRAGAADTQYF. The CDR3 region has the DNA TGTGCCAGCGGGCGGGCGGGGGCAGCAGATACGCAGTATTTT.

The sample holds a few counts of this clonotype. This sequence joins TRBV19 and TRBJ2-1; 9 nucleotides agree with TRBD1. Germline CDR1 and CDR2: LNHDA and SQIVND (reference sequence). Trimming took 5 bases from V and 7 from J; bases not matched to a gene: 12. The CDR3 is 16 amino acids. CDR3 nucleotide sequence: TGTGCCAGTAGTCCTGGTCCCGGGACAGGGAAAAATGAGCAGTTCTTC. Its protein product is CASSPGPGTGKNEQFF.

This clonotype was detected a few times. The J gene is TRBJ2-1, the V gene TRBV11-2; 9 nucleotides line up with TRBD2. The junction had 1 base not matched to a gene; V was cut back by 1 base and J by 6 bases. Germline assignment: CDR1 SGHAT and CDR2 FQNNGV. CDR3 length: 14 residues. In DNA form, the CDR3 reads TGTGCCAGCAGCTTAGGGACTAGCGCCAATGAGCAGTTCTTC. Protein sequence: CASSLGTSANEQFF.

The V call is TRBV6-8, the J call TRBJ1-4, with 7 bases aligning to TRBD1. Germline trimming cut 4 bases from V and 8 bases from J; bases unmatched to any gene: 10. CDR1 and CDR2 (germline): MNHGY, SAAAGT. The CDR3 spans 15 residues. The chain's CDR3 is CASSFQGGGLEKLFF. Written as DNA, the CDR3 is TGTGCCAGCAGTTTTCAAGGGGGCGGGTTGGAAAAACTGTTTTTT.

This clonotype was picked up a small number of times. This chain links TRBV6-1 with TRBJ2-7, with 8 bases fitting TRBD1. The J segment lost 1 base and the V segment lost 8 bases, leaving 4 bases of the junction unmatched. The CDR3 consists of 13 residues. The V gene's germline CDR1 is MNHNS and CDR2 SASEGT. CDR3 nucleotide sequence: TGTGCCAGCGGGGACAGGAGATCCTACGAGCAGTACTTC. The encoded protein is CASGDRRSYEQYF.

The V gene is TRBV20-1, the J gene TRBJ2-1; 11 bases fit TRBD2. The CDR3 has 16 residues. From germline, CDR1 is DFQATT and CDR2 SNEGSKA (reference sequence). Trimming at V came to 2 bases and at J to 5 bases, leaving 8 bases not matched to a gene. The CDR3 spells CSARPPSGGPHNEQFF. DNA for the CDR3: TGCAGTGCTAGACCTCCTAGCGGGGGGCCACACAATGAGCAGTTCTTC.

This clonotype was counted a few times. The V call is TRBV10-3, the J call TRBJ1-1; 8 nucleotides agree with TRBD1. Germline assignment: CDR1 ENHRY and CDR2 SYGVKD. V was pared by 4 bases and J by 4 bases, with 5 bases of the junction left unmatched. The CDR3 extends over 14 amino acids. The CDR3 DNA follows: TGTGCCATCAGTGGAGAACAGGGGGGCACTGAAGCTTTCTTT. This codes for CAISGEQGGTEAFF.

This clonotype was detected only a few times. The chain uses TRBV9 and TRBJ2-4; 8 bases line up with TRBD1. There are 15 residues in the CDR3. Germline values: CDR1 SGDLS, CDR2 YYNGEE. V was pared by 2 bases and J by 5 bases, with 6 bases of the junction left unmatched. The CDR3 loop reads CASSVAGTGQNIQYF. The DNA for the CDR3 is TGTGCCAGCAGCGTTGCCGGGACAGGCCAAAACATTCAGTACTTC.

A few counts support this clonotype. The gene calls are TRBV20-1 and TRBJ1-5; D remains ambiguous. The CDR3 is 14 amino acids. Germline V gives CDR1 DFQATT, CDR2 SNEGSKA (reference sequence). Trimming cost V 0 bases and J 2 bases, with 8 bases left between them. CDR3 amino acids: CSARDIGRNQPQHF. The CDR3 coding sequence is TGCAGTGCTAGAGATATAGGGCGCAATCAGCCCCAGCATTTT.

This clonotype was seen a few times. The V gene is TRBV7-2, the J gene TRBJ2-1, with 7 bases that match TRBD2. The CDR3 is 16 residues long. CDR1 and CDR2 (germline): SGHTA, FQGNSA. The J segment lost 2 bases and the V segment lost 6 bases, leaving 10 bases of the junction unmatched. CDR3 coding DNA: TGTGCCAGCAGTTCCCCCCCGGGGAGGGCCTACAATGAGCAGTTCTTC. Translating gives CASSSPPGRAYNEQFF.

This clonotype was observed many times. The chain is built from TRBV15 and TRBJ2-2; 11 bases fit TRBD1. Germline loops: CDR1 LNHNV, CDR2 YYDKDF (reference sequence). V shed 0 bases, J shed 7 bases, and the junction held 10 bases outside the gene matches. The CDR3 has 18 amino acids. The CDR3 DNA reads as TGTGCCACCAGCAGAGAACACCGGGACAGGGGGTCTATCGGGGAGCTGTTTTTT. Its translation: CATSREHRDRGSIGELFF.

The rearrangement joins TRBV20-1 to TRBJ2-3; D ambiguous. Per the germline V gene, CDR1 is DFQATT and CDR2 is SNEGSKA (reference sequence). The CDR3 is 13 amino acids. V gave up 3 bases and J gave up 0 bases, with 7 bases separating them. The CDR3 nucleotides read TGCAGTGCTAGTGCGGACAGCACAGATACGCAGTATTTT. Its protein is CSASADSTDTQYF.

A few counts support this clonotype. The chain couples TRBV24-1 to TRBJ2-5; 10 nucleotides match TRBD2. V dropped 2 bases and J dropped 3; count of bases not matched to a gene: 2. Germline V gene data show CDR1 as KGHDR and CDR2 as SFDVKD. The CDR3 length is 15 residues. CDR3 loop: CATSDSGLAEETQYF. The CDR3 region has the DNA TGTGCCACCAGTGATTCTGGACTAGCGGAAGAGACCCAGTACTTC.

The gene calls are TRBV2 and TRBJ2-5, with 8 bases lining up with TRBD2. V gave up 6 bases and J gave up 5 bases; unmatched junction bases: 8. In germline, CDR1 is SNHLY, CDR2 FYNNEI. The length of the CDR3 is 14 residues. CDR3 sequence (DNA): TGTGCCAGCAGACCCCGACCTAGCGGGGAGACCCAGTACTTC. As protein: CASRPRPSGETQYF.

This clonotype appeared many times. The CDR3 DNA is TGTGCCAGCAAGGGACTAGCGGCGAACACCGGGGAGCTGTTTTTT. This sequence encodes CASKGLAANTGELFF. V gene TRBV27 combines with J gene TRBJ2-2; 11 positions agree with TRBD2. The germline V gene encodes CDR1 MNHEY and CDR2 SMNVEV (reference sequence). V was clipped by 7 bases and J by 0 bases; unmatched bases: 1. This CDR3 comprises 15 residues.